A single sample is the source of the 9 T cell receptor beta chains below, sequenced in a study of T-cell memory formation after mild COVID-19 (dated by TCRdb to the early 2020s). The receptor library was made with 5' RACE. Sequencing was carried out with an Illumina NovaSeq 6000. The public sequencing data were trimmed at Q25 with fastp and processed into clonotypes with MiXCR by TCRdb, which kept only in-frame beta chains. Each CDR3 protein appears once, grouped with its most common genes and DNA. The sample table shows around 440,000 distinct CDR3 sequences, and 18% are seen once. 9% to 15% of the sample rests with the top ten. Specimen: PBMCs or a T cell subset sorted from them (not recorded which). These receptors originate from an adult woman who had mild COVID-19 (a few samples of this study predate the infection). The sample titles of this study are shuffled in the database, so cell type and time point are left out; the donor was told from shared clones.

The chain joins TRBV12-3 or TRBV12-4 to TRBJ2-7; the match to TRBD2 covers 14 bases. V was clipped by 4 bases and J by 8 bases; unmatched bases: 16. The CDR3 spans 18 residues. CDR3 DNA: TGTGCCAGCAGTTCCTTTCCGGGACTAGCGGGAGCTGGGTTGCAGCAGTACTTC. Translating gives CASSSFPGLAGAGLQQYF.

CDR3 DNA: TGTGCCAGCAGTTACTTACAGGGCTCCTACAATGAGCAGTTCTTC. Protein: CASSYLQGSYNEQFF. The gene calls are TRBV6-5 and TRBJ2-1; a possible D gene is TRBD1 (6 bases). The CDR3 is 15 residues long. CDR1 and CDR2 (germline): MNHEY, SVGAGI. The V end lost 1 base, the J end lost 0 bases, and 7 bases lay between the germline ends.

V usage is TRBV3-1 and J usage is TRBJ1-1, with no clear D. The CDR3 loop spans 14 amino acids. CDR1 is LGHDT, CDR2 YNNKEL, per germline (reference sequence). The V gene lost 1 base and the J gene lost 4 bases, with 10 bases spanning the gap. The CDR3 DNA reads TGTGCCAGCAGCCAAGTGAATTGGGGCACTGAAGCTTTCTTT. It translates to CASSQVNWGTEAFF.

This clonotype was detected only a few times. The chain joins TRBV29-1 to TRBJ2-7, with D possibly being TRBD1 (6 bases). The germline V gene has CDR1 SQVTM and CDR2 ANQGSEA. The V end lost 6 bases, the J end lost 4 bases, and 34 bases lay between the germline ends. The CDR3 spans 19 residues. The CDR3 DNA follows: TGCAGCGTCCTGGATAGGGGGATCAGGGGACGGACCTATTTGTACGAGCAGTACTTC. As protein: CSVLDRGIRGRTYLYEQYF.

The chain employs TRBV20-1 and TRBJ2-2; the match to TRBD1 covers 7 bases. Unmatched junction bases numbered 4, after V lost 2 bases and J lost 1 base. CDR3 length: 15 amino acids. Germline V gene lookup returns CDR1 DFQATT and CDR2 SNEGSKA (reference sequence). The CDR3 DNA reads TGCAGTGCTAGACAGGGGGACAGGAACACCGGGGAGCTGTTTTTT. Translated: CSARQGDRNTGELFF.

The table lists this clonotype with a few counts. The chain uses TRBV7-9 and TRBJ2-1; a weak D match, TRBD2 (5 bases). Germline-derived CDR1 and CDR2 are SEHNR and FQNEAQ (reference sequence). The CDR3 runs 14 residues. Trimming left V 6 bases short and J 2 bases short, with 11 bases between. In DNA form, the CDR3 reads TGTGCCAGCAGTCTCGGGAATCCCTACAATGAGCAGTTCTTC. Encoded protein: CASSLGNPYNEQFF.

The gene calls are TRBV27 and TRBJ2-7; 9 nucleotides match TRBD1. Germline V gene lookup returns CDR1 MNHEY and CDR2 SMNVEV (reference sequence). Losses at the gene ends were 3 bases for V and 0 bases for J; bases not matched to a gene: 9. CDR3 size: 17 residues. In nucleotides, the CDR3 is TGTGCCAGCAGTTTGGGACAGGGACCTTACCCCTCCTACGAGCAGTACTTC. It specifies CASSLGQGPYPSYEQYF.

In this sample, this clonotype turned up a few times. The genes are TRBV15 and TRBJ2-7; D is unresolved. The germline gives CDR1 LNHNV, CDR2 YYDKDF (reference sequence). The V and J ends lost 5 bases and 3 bases respectively, with 8 bases between them. The CDR3 consists of 12 residues. CDR3 sequence reads: CATSRALYEQYF. The CDR3 DNA follows: TGTGCCACCAGCCGGGCACTCTACGAGCAGTACTTC.

For the CDR3, the DNA is TGTGCCAGCAGTTCCCGACTAGCGGGGGGCCGCGATGAGCAGTTCTTC. Translated: CASSSRLAGGRDEQFF. This chain links TRBV6-6 with TRBJ2-1, with TRBD2 matching 13 bases. V was clipped by 4 bases and J by 8 bases; unmatched bases: 8. This CDR3 is 16 amino acids long. CDR1 MNHNY and CDR2 SVGAGI come from the germline V gene (reference sequence).